This T cell receptor beta chain comes out of a study of cytomegalovirus exposure and HLA in healthy donors. Study-wide results and limits: Being productive about 87% or about 30% of the time was typical of most TCR beta V segments in an earlier analysis. Sequencing depth across donors, presence/absence analyses assumed, was roughly uniform.

Regarding this clone: What it recognizes is unknown.

The CDR3 loop spans 13 amino acids. In germline, CDR1 is MGHDK, CDR2 SYGVNS. PCR involved 60 Vbeta and 13 Jbeta primers. The protocol was immunoSEQ multiplex PCR, while the TCRdb copy is restricted to in-frame clones and leaves out a portion. This sample yields approximately 250,000 clones, of which about 88% are seen a single time; 0.24% belongs to the top ten. The rearrangement links TRBV25-1 to TRBJ2-5; TRBD1 is a possible D gene (5 bases). The DNA matches TRBJ2-7 better at its end, which makes the J call doubtful. Sequenced sample: PBMCs. The origin of this receptor is a girl aged 2 to 9 in good health and CMV-seronegative. The CDR3 nucleotides are TGTGCCAGCAGTGAGCGGCAGGGCGACGAGCAGTACTTC. It encodes CASSERQGDEQYF.